The rows below give T cell receptor beta chains drawn from one sample of a study of blood T cells in healthy people across ages. TCRdb processed the 5' RACE reads anew with MiXCR; each CDR3 protein has one entry. This repertoire shows 800,000 to 1,000,000 distinct CDR3 sequences, around 49% found once; its top ten account for 10% to 15%. Material: blood. These receptors all stem from a man younger than 45 in good health. CDR3s include the opening cysteine and the closing phenylalanine or tryptophan. D genes are given only for firm matches. Not all rows give a size; the values are once, few, many and, for expanded clones, a class.

TRBJ2-1	-	TRBV6-5	-	TGTGCCAGCAGCCCGCCCCGGGGGGCCTGGAATGAGCAGTTCTTC	CASSPPRGAWNEQFF
TRBJ2-3	-	TRBV6-6	many	TGTGCCAGCAGCGTCACAGATACGCAGTATTTT	CASSVTDTQYF
TRBJ2-7	-	TRBV6-5	many	TGTGCCAGCAGTCGGACAGCCGGGGACTACGAGCAGTACTTC	CASSRTAGDYEQYF
TRBJ2-7	TRBD2	TRBV11-2	-	TGTGCCAGTAATATAGCGGGACAAATCTACGAGCAGTACTTC	CASNIAGQIYEQYF
TRBJ2-1	TRBD1	TRBV11-3	-	TGTGCCAGCAGCCCACCTCAGGGGGCAGAGCAGTTCTTC	CASSPPQGAEQFF
TRBJ2-3	-	TRBV7-9	few	TGTGCCAGCAGCTCCAGACTTGAGAGCACAGATACGCAGTATTTT	CASSSRLESTDTQYF
TRBJ2-1	-	TRBV6-1	-	TGTGCCAGCGCTCGAAATGAGCAGTTCTTC	CASARNEQFF
TRBJ1-5	-	TRBV20-1	-	TGCAGTGCTTTCGTCGGGAGCAATCAGCCCCAGCATTTT	CSAFVGSNQPQHF
TRBJ2-3	TRBD2	TRBV20-1	-	TGCAGTGCTAAGGGGACTAGCGGCATAGATACGCAGTATTTT	CSAKGTSGIDTQYF
TRBJ2-1	TRBD2	TRBV28	few	TGTGCCAGCAGTTTCCAACGGGGGGTATACAATGAGCAGTTCTTC	CASSFQRGVYNEQFF
TRBJ2-7	TRBD1	TRBV20-1	-	TGCAGTGCCCGGGACAGGGATTTCTACAATGAGCAGTACTTC	CSARDRDFYNEQYF
TRBJ1-4	-	TRBV28	-	TGTGCCAGCAGTTTAGGCGGTGCAACTAATGAAAAACTGTTTTTT	CASSLGGATNEKLFF
TRBJ2-1	-	TRBV20-1	few	TGCAGTGCTAGAGTGACCTACAATGAGCAGTTCTTC	CSARVTYNEQFF
TRBJ2-7	-	TRBV5-6	-	TGTGCCAGCAGCTTGCTAGGGTCGGGGGAGAGGTCCTACGAGCAGTACTTC	CASSLLGSGERSYEQYF
TRBJ2-7	TRBD1	TRBV7-8	-	TGTGCCAGCAGCTTAGACGGAACAGGGGAATACGAGCAGTACTTC	CASSLDGTGEYEQYF
TRBJ2-7	-	TRBV28	-	TGTGCCAGCGCCTACGTAGGTGTGCAGTACTTC	CASAYVGVQYF
TRBJ2-5	TRBD1	TRBV20-1	few	TGCAGTGCGGAGCGGACAGGGGGAATTGAGACCCAGTACTTC	CSAERTGGIETQYF
TRBJ2-6	-	TRBV6-5	-	TGTGCCAGCAGTTACCCCCGTAGCTCTGGGGCCAACGTCCTGACTTTC	CASSYPRSSGANVLTF
TRBJ1-5	-	TRBV15	many	TGTGCCACCAGCCCGGGAATCCAGCCCCAGCATTTT	CATSPGIQPQHF
TRBJ1-2	TRBD1	TRBV7-9	-	TGTGCCAGCAGCCAACTCGACAGGGGGCGAGGCTACACCTTC	CASSQLDRGRGYTF
TRBJ2-7	-	TRBV12-3/TRBV12-4	-	TGTGCCGGCAGGGGTTCTTACTACGAGCAGTACTTC	CAGRGSYYEQYF
TRBJ2-3	TRBD1	TRBV10-3	-	TGTGCCAGTACGCATGGACAGGGGGCGACAGATACGCAGTATTTT	CASTHGQGATDTQYF
TRBJ2-7	TRBD1	TRBV24-1	few	TGTGCCACCAGTGATGCCCGACAGGGTACCTACGAGCAGTACTTC	CATSDARQGTYEQYF
TRBJ2-6	-	TRBV5-6	few	TGTGCCAGCTGTCGTAGGCCAGGGGTAACCTCTGGGGCCAACGTCCTGACTTTC	CASCRRPGVTSGANVLTF
TRBJ1-4	TRBD1	TRBV12-3/TRBV12-4	-	TGTGCCAGCAGCATCCTGGGACAGGGGAATGAAAAACTGTTTTTT	CASSILGQGNEKLFF
TRBJ2-7	-	TRBV7-2	few	TGTGCCAGCAGCTACAGGAGCACCTACGAGCAGTACTTC	CASSYRSTYEQYF
TRBJ2-3	TRBD2	TRBV7-9	few	TGTGCCAGCCAGCATGTCCGGGGGGGCGCAGATACGCAGTATTTT	CASQHVRGGADTQYF
TRBJ2-3	TRBD2	TRBV7-2	-	TGTGCCAGCAGCTACCTTCGCGGGGGGGCCTCAGATACGCAGTATTTT	CASSYLRGGASDTQYF
TRBJ2-1	TRBD2	TRBV7-9	few	TGTGCCAGCAGCTTTGTCCTAGCGGGGAATAATGAGCAGTTCTTC	CASSFVLAGNNEQFF
TRBJ2-6	-	TRBV2	-	TGTGCCAGCAGAGCTCTGAGGACCTCTGGGGCCAACGTCCTGACTTTC	CASRALRTSGANVLTF
TRBJ1-2	-	TRBV27	-	TGTGCCAGCAGAGGAGCTATTTATGGCTACACCTTC	CASRGAIYGYTF
TRBJ2-3	TRBD2	TRBV6-2/TRBV6-3	-	TGTGCCAGCAGATCTAGCGGGGTCACAGATACGCAGTATTTT	CASRSSGVTDTQYF
TRBJ2-4	TRBD1	TRBV12-3/TRBV12-4	few	TGTGCCAGCAGCCGTGACAGGGTGGGGGCCAAAAACATTCAGTACTTC	CASSRDRVGAKNIQYF
TRBJ2-7	-	TRBV5-4	-	TGTGCCAGCAGCCGTCCCGGGACGCTATCCTACGAGCAGTACTTC	CASSRPGTLSYEQYF
TRBJ2-4	-	TRBV20-1	-	TGCAGTGCTTTTCGGGCCGGGGGCTCAAAAAACATTCAGTACTTC	CSAFRAGGSKNIQYF
TRBJ2-3	-	TRBV7-2	few	TGTGCCAGCAGCTTAACGGGACTTCGCACAGATACGCAGTATTTT	CASSLTGLRTDTQYF
TRBJ2-4	TRBD2	TRBV2	-	TGTGCCAGCAGTGAAAATGAGACTAGCGGGGGGAAAAACATTCAGTACTTC	CASSENETSGGKNIQYF
TRBJ2-5	-	TRBV11-2	few	TGTGCCAGCAGCTTCGGAGGTAGCGATCAAGAGACCCAGTACTTC	CASSFGGSDQETQYF
TRBJ2-1	TRBD1	TRBV12-5	-	TGTGCTAGTGGTCAGGGGGCGAGACAAGAGACCCAGTTCTTC	CASGQGARQETQFF
TRBJ2-3	-	TRBV24-1	-	TGTGCCACGAAAGAAGGAGCTAGCATAGATACGCAGTATTTT	CATKEGASIDTQYF
TRBJ2-7	TRBD1	TRBV29-1	few	TGCAGCGTTGAACGGGCAGGGGGTGCCTACGAGCAGTACTTC	CSVERAGGAYEQYF
TRBJ1-2	-	TRBV12-3/TRBV12-4	-	TGTGCCGGCAGCAAGGACGGACCCAACTATGGCTACACCTTC	CAGSKDGPNYGYTF
TRBJ1-4	-	TRBV29-1	-	TGCAGCGTTGAAGGCGGCGGCGAAAATGAAAAACTGTTTTTT	CSVEGGGENEKLFF
TRBJ2-7	TRBD2	TRBV20-1	-	TGCAGTGCGGGGGGGACGGTCTCCTACGAGCAGTACTTC	CSAGGTVSYEQYF
TRBJ2-7	TRBD1	TRBV29-1	few	TGCAGCGTTGTAGGACAGGGGGCCTACGAGCAGTACTTC	CSVVGQGAYEQYF
TRBJ2-7	-	TRBV7-2	-	TGTGCCAGCAGCTTGTCCGAAGGTCCCTACGAGCAGTACTTC	CASSLSEGPYEQYF
TRBJ1-1	-	TRBV6-6	-	TGTGCCAGCAGTCCTAACAGCCTCTTCACTGAAGCTTTCTTT	CASSPNSLFTEAFF
TRBJ2-7	-	TRBV7-9	few	TGTGCCAGCAGCTCGATGACGGATTCCACCTACGAGCAGTACTTC	CASSSMTDSTYEQYF
TRBJ2-7	TRBD1	TRBV6-5	few	TGTGCCAGCAGTCCGACCGGGACAGGGCTTTACGAGCAGTACTTC	CASSPTGTGLYEQYF
TRBJ2-1	-	TRBV13	-	TGTGCCAGCAGCTTAAACTCAGCTCGCAATGAGCAGTTCTTC	CASSLNSARNEQFF
TRBJ2-7	TRBD1	TRBV20-1	-	TGCAGTGCTAGCGGGACAGGGGGCGCGTCCGTCTACGAGCAGTACTTC	CSASGTGGASVYEQYF
TRBJ2-2	-	TRBV20-1	-	TGCAGTGCTAGGGCAGGCGGGGAGCTGTTTTTT	CSARAGGELFF
TRBJ2-7	TRBD1	TRBV4-1	-	TGCGCCAGCAGCCAAGGGACAGGGTTCTACGGGCAGTACTTC	CASSQGTGFYGQYF
TRBJ1-1	-	TRBV5-1	once	TGCGCCAGCAACCAGGGGAGCAACACTGAAGCTTTCTTT	CASNQGSNTEAFF
TRBJ1-2	-	TRBV7-9	-	TGTGCCAGCAGCTTAGGACCCCAAGTTAACTACGGCTACACCTTC	CASSLGPQVNYGYTF